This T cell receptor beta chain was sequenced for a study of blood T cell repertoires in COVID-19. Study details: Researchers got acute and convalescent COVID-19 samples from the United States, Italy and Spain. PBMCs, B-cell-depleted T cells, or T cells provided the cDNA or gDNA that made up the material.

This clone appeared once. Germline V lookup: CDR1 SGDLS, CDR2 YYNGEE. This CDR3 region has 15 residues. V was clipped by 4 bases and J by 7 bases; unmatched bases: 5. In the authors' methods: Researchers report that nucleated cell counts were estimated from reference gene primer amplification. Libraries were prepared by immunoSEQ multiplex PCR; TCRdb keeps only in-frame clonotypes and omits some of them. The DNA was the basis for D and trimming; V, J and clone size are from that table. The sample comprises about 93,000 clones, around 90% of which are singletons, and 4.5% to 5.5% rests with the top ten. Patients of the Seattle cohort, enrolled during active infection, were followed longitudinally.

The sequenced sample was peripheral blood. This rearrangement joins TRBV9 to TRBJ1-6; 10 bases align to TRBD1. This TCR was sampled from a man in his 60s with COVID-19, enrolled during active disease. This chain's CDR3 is CASSPRTGGNSPLHF. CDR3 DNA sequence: TGTGCCAGCAGCCCACGGACAGGGGGGAATTCACCCCTCCACTTT. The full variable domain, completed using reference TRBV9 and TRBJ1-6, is DSGVTQTPKHLITATGQRVTLRCSPRSGDLSVYWYQQSLDQGLQFLIQYYNGEERAKGNILERFSAQQFPDLHSELNLSSLELGDSALYFCASSPRTGGNSPLHFGNGTRLTVT.